This entry is about one T cell receptor (beta chain). The sample originates from a study of blood T cell repertoires in COVID-19. In the study overall: COVID-19 samples from acute and convalescent phases originated in the United States, Italy and Spain. Sample material is recorded as cDNA or gDNA derived from T cells, B-cell-depleted T cells, or PBMCs.

The table came from immunoSEQ multiplex PCR; TCRdb's copy has only in-frame clones and leaves some out. The sample records under 200,000 clones, 80% to 95% being singletons. The CDR3 runs 13 residues. Per the germline V gene, CDR1 is MNHEY and CDR2 is SMNVEV (reference sequence). V gave up 6 bases and J gave up 4 bases, with 10 bases separating them. The sequencing sample was made of peripheral blood. J is TRBJ2-1 and V is TRBV27, with D tentatively TRBD1 (6 bases). This TCR was sampled from a man aged 50 to 60 with acute or convalescent COVID-19. CDR3 protein: CASSLTGYNEQFF. The CDR3 coding sequence is TGTGCCAGCAGCCTTACAGGGTACAATGAGCAGTTCTTC.